This T cell receptor beta chain originates from a study of post-analysis software for immune sequencing data. On the study more broadly: There were relapsing-remitting, secondary progressive and progressive-relapsing multiple sclerosis among the disease courses included.

The TCR beta cDNA libraries contained unique molecular identifiers. TCRdb re-called the PCR reads through MiXCR, storing one row per CDR3 protein. Seen here are about 560,000 distinct CDR3 sequences, around 44% observed once, and the top ten hold 1.5% to 2%. Findings and limits, study-wide: Relative to controls, patients with multiple sclerosis showed significantly lower normalized Chao1 diversity. Controls showed lower frequencies than patients for roughly 5 TRBV segments, and TRBV5-6, TRBV5-1 and TRBV20-1 were among these. Samples sharing a preparation batch grouped tightly together when assessed by F measure.

V lost 4 bases and J 3 bases, leaving 14 bases between the germline ends. CDR1 and CDR2 (germline): SGHKS, YYEKEE (reference sequence). The CDR3 contains 14 residues. This clonotype was seen a handful of times. Its matching antigen is unknown. The chain is built from TRBV5-5 and TRBJ2-7; D might be TRBD2 (6 bases). The TCR was taken from a girl aged 5 to 17 with multiple sclerosis. Sequences were obtained from blood. The CDR3 loop is CASSTYRDFYEQYF. As DNA, the CDR3 is TGTGCCAGCAGCACCTACCGGGACTTCTACGAGCAGTACTTC.